This T cell receptor beta chain was recovered during a study of T cells after yellow fever vaccination. About the study: Researchers used SMART-Seq v4 Ultra Low Input to prepare fractions that had low cell numbers. Whole-study results and caveats: It was the secondary response that reached its peak faster, day 5 versus 15, but it was weaker.

Between the trimmed V and J ends, which lost 10 bases and 3 bases, there was a span of 16 bases. This CDR3 is 13 amino acids long. Germline-derived CDR1 and CDR2 are ENHRY and SYGVKD. A note on this clonotype: Its antigen is still unknown.

Via MiXCR, TCRdb re-called the 5' RACE reads, giving one row per CDR3 protein. The sample consists of hundreds of thousands of distinct CDR3 sequences, approximately 13% of them appearing once. The rearrangement uses TRBV10-3 and TRBJ2-7; D gene ambiguous. The sequence came from a man in his thirties or forties who received the YFV17D yellow fever vaccine. The source was PBMCs, collected on the day of the yellow fever booster vaccination. Written as DNA, the CDR3 is TGTGCCACCCGGTCCCGATCCAACTACGAGCAGTACTTC. This encodes CATRSRSNYEQYF.